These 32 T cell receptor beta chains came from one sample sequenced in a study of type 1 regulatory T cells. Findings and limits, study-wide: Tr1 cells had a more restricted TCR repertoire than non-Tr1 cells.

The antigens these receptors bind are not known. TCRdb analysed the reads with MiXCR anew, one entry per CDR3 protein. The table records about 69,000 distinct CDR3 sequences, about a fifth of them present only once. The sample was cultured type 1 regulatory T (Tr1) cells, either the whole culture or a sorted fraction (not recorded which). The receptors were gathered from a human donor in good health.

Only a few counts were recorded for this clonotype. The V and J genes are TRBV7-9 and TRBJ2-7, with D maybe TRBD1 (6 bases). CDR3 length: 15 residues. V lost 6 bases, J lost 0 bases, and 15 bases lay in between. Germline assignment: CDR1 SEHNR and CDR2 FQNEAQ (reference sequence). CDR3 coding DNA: TGTGCCAGCAGTTTGGACAGCGGAGCCTCCTACGAGCAGTACTTC. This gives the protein CASSLDSGASYEQYF.

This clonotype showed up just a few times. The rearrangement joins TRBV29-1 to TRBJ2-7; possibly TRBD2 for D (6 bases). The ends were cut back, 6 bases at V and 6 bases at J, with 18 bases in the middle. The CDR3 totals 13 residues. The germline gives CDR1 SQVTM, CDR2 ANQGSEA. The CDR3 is CSVLGLLLTEQYF. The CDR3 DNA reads TGCAGCGTCCTGGGACTCCTCCTCACCGAGCAGTACTTC.

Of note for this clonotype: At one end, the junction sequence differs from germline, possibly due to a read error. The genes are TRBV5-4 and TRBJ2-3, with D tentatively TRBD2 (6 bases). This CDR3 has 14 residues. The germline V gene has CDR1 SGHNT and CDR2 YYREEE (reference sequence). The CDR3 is CASSFGGDTDTQYF. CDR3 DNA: TGCGCCAGCAGCTTCGGGGGAGACACAGATACGCAGTATTTT.

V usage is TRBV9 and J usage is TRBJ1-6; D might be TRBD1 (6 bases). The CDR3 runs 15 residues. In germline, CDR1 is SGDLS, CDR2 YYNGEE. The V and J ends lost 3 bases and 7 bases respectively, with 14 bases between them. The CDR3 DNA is TGTGCCAGCAGCGCCACAGGGTCGGACAATTCACCCCTCCACTTT. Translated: CASSATGSDNSPLHF.

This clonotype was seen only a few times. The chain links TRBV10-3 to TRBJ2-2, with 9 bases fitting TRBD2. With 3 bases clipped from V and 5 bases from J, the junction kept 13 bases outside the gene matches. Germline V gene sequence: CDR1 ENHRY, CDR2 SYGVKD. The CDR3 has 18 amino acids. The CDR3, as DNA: TGTGCCATCAGTGAACCCTATGGCGGGAGGGGCCGTACCGGGGAGCTGTTTTTT. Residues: CAISEPYGGRGRTGELFF.

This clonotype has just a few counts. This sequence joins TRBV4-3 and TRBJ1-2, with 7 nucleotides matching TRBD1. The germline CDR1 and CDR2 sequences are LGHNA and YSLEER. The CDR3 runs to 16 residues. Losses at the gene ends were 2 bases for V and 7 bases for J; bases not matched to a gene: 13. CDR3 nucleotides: TGCGCCAGCAGCCAACCCCACGGAGGGGGCGTCTCTGGCTACACCTTC. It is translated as CASSQPHGGGVSGYTF.

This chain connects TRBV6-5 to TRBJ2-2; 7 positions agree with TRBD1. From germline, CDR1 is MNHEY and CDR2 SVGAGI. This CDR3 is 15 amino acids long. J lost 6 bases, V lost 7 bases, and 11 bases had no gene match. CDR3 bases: TGTGCCAGCACCTACGGGACAGTCTCTCCCGGGGAGCTGTTTTTT. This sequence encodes CASTYGTVSPGELFF.

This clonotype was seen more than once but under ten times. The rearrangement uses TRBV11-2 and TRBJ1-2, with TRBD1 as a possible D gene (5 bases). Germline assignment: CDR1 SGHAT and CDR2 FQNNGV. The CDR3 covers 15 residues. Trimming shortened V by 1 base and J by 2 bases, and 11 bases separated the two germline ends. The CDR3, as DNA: TGTGCCAGCAGCTTAGGGGGGGGTGTCAACTATGGCTACACCTTC. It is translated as CASSLGGGVNYGYTF. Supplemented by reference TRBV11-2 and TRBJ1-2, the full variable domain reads EAGVAQSPRYKIIEKRQSVAFWCNPISGHATLYWYQQILGQGPKLLIQFQNNGVVDDSQLPKDRFSAERLKGVDSTLKIQPAKLEDSAVYLCASSLGGGVNYGYTFGSGTRLTVV.

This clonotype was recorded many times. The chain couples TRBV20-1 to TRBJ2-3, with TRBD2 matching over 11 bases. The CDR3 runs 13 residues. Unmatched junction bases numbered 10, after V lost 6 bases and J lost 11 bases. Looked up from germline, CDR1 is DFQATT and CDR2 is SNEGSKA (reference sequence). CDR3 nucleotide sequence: TGCAGTGCGCTCCCCGGGACTAGCGGAGTGCAGTATTTT. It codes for CSALPGTSGVQYF.

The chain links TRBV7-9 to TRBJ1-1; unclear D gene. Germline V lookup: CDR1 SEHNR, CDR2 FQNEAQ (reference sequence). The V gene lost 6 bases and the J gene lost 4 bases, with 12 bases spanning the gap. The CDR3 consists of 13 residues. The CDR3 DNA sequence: TGTGCCAGCAGACCCTCAAGAGTCACTGAAGCTTTCTTT. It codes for CASRPSRVTEAFF.

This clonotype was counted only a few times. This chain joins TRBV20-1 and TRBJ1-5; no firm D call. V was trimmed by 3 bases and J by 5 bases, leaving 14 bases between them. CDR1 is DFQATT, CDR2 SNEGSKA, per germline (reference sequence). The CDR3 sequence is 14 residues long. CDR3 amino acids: CSARGSSRDQPQHF. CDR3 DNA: TGCAGTGCTAGGGGCAGCTCCCGGGATCAGCCCCAGCATTTT.

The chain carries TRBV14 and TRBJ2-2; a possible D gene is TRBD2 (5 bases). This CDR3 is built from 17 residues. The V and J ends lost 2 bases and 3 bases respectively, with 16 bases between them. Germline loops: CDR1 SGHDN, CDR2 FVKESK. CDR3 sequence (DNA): TGTGCCAGCAGCCAAAGGACTCCCATACACTACACCGGGGAGCTGTTTTTT. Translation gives CASSQRTPIHYTGELFF.

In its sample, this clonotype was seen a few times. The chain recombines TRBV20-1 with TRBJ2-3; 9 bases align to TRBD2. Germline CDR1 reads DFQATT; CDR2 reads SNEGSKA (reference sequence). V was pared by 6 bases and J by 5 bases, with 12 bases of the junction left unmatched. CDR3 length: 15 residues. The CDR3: CSASRLAGREDTQYF. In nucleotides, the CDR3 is TGCAGTGCAAGCCGCCTAGCGGGACGCGAAGATACGCAGTATTTT.

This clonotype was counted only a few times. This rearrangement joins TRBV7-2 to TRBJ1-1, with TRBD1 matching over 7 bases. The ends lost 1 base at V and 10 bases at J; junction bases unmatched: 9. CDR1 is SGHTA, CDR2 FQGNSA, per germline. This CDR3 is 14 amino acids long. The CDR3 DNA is TGTGCCAGCAGCTTAGAGTGGACAGGCTCGGGAGCTTTCTTT. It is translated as CASSLEWTGSGAFF. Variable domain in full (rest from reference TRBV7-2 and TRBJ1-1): GAGVSQSPSNKVTEKGKDVELRCDPISGHTALYWYRQSLGQGLEFLIYFQGNSAPDKSGLPSDRFSAERTGGSVSTLTIQRTQQEDSAVYLCASSLEWTGSGAFFGQGTRLTVV.

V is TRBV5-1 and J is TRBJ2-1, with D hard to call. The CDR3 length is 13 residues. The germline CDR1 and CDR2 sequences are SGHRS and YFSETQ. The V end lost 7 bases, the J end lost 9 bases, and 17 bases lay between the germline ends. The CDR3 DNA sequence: TGCGCCAGCCACGTTCTCCAGGTGACTGAGCAGTTCTTC. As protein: CASHVLQVTEQFF.

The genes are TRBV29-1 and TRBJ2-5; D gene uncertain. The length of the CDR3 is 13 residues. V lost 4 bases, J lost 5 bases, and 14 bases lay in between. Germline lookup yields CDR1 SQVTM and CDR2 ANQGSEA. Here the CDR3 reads CSVVPRLGETQYF. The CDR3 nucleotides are TGCAGCGTTGTTCCACGCCTCGGGGAGACCCAGTACTTC.

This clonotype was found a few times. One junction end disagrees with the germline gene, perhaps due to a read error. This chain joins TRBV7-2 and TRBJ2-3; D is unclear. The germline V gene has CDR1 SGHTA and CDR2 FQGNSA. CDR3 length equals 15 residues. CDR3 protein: CASSLVGGSTDTQYF. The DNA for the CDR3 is TGCGCCAGCAGCTTGGTTGGCGGCAGCACAGATACGCAGTATTTT. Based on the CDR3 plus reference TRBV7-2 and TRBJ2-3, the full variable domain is GAGVSQSPSNKVTEKGKDVELRCDPISGHTALYWYRQSLGQGLEFLIYFQGNSAPDKSGLPSDRFSAERTGGSVSTLTIQRTQQEDSAVYLCASSLVGGSTDTQYFGPGTRLTVL.

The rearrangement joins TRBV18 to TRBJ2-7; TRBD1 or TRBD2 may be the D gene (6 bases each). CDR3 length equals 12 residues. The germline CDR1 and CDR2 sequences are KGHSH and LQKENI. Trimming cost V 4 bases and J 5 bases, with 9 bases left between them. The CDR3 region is CASSRGADEQYF. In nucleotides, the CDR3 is TGTGCCAGCTCACGGGGGGCAGACGAGCAGTACTTC.

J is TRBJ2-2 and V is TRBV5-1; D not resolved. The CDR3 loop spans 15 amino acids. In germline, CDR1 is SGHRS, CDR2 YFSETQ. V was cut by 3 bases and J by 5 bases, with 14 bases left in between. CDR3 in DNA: TGCGCCAGCAGCTCCCGAGAAATAGTTACCGGGGAGCTGTTTTTT. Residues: CASSSREIVTGELFF.

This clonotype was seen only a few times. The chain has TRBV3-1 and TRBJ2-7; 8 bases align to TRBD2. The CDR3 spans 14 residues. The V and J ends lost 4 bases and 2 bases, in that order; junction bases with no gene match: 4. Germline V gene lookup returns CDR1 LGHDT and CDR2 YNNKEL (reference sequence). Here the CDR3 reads CASSPTSGTYEQYF. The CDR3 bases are TGTGCCAGCAGCCCAACTAGCGGTACCTACGAGCAGTACTTC.

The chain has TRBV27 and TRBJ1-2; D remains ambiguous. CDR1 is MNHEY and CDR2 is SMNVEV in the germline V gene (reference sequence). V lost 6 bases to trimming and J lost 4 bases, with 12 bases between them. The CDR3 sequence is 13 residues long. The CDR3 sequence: CASRPDGPYGYTF. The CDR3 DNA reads TGTGCCAGCAGACCTGACGGTCCCTATGGCTACACCTTC.

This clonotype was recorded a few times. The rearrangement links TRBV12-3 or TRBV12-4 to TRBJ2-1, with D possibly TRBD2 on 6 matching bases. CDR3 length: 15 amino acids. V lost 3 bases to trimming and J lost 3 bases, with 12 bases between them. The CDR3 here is CASSLRDSLYNEQFF. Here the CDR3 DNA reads TGTGCCAGCAGTTTGAGGGACTCGCTCTACAATGAGCAGTTCTTC.

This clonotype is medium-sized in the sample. The CDR3 here is CASSLGQESYNEQFF. Written as DNA, the CDR3 is TGTGCCAGCAGCTTGGGACAGGAATCCTACAATGAGCAGTTCTTC. The chain joins TRBV7-9 to TRBJ2-1; 8 bases align to TRBD1. V shed 3 bases, J shed 1 base, and the junction held 2 bases outside the gene matches. The CDR3 covers 15 residues. Germline loops: CDR1 SEHNR, CDR2 FQNEAQ (reference sequence).

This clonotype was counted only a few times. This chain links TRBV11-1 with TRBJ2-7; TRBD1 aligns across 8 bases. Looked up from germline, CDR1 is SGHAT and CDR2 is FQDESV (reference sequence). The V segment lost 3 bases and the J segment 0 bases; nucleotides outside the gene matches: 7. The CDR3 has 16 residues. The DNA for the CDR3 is TGTGCCAGCAGCTTGGGGACAGGATACCTCTCCTACGAGCAGTACTTC. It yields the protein CASSLGTGYLSYEQYF.

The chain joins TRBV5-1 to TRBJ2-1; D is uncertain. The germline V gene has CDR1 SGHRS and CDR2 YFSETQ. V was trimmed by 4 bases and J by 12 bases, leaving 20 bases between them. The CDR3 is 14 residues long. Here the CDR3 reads CASSPGPSVDGQFF. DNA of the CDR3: TGCGCCAGCAGCCCCGGACCCTCGGTCGATGGGCAGTTCTTC.

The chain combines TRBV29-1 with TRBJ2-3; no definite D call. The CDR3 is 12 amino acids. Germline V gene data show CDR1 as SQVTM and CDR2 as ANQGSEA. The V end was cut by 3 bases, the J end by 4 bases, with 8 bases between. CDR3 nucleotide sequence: TGCAGCGTTGAGGGGAACGCAGATACGCAGTATTTT. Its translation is CSVEGNADTQYF.

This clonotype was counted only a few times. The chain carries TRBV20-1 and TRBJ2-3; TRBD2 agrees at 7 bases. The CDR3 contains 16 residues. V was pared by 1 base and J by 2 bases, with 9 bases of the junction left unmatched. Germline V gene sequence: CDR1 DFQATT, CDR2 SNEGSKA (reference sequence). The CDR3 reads CSARAWGGGNTDTQYF. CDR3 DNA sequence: TGCAGTGCTAGAGCCTGGGGGGGAGGGAACACAGATACGCAGTATTTT.

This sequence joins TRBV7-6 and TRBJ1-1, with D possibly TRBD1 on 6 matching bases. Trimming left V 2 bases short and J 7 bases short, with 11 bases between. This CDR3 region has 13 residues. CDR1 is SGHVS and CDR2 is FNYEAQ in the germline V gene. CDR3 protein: CASSLQGTGEAFF. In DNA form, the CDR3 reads TGTGCCAGCAGCTTACAGGGGACGGGTGAAGCTTTCTTT.

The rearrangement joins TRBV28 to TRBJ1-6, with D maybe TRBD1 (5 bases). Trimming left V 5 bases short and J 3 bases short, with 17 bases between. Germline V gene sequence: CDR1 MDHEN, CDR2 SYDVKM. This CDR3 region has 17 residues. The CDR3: CASSLRSGTVYNSPLHF. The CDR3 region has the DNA TGTGCCAGCAGTCTACGGTCAGGGACTGTCTATAATTCACCCCTCCACTTT.

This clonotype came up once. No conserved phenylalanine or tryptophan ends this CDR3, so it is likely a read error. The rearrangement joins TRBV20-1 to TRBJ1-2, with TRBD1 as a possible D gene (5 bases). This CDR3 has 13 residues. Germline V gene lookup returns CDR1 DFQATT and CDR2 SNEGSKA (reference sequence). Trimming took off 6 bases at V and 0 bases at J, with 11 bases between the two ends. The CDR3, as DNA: TGCAGTGCACTCGACAGAGCTAACTATGGCTACACCATC. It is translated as CSALDRANYGYTI.

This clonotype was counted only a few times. The CDR3 DNA is TGTGCCAGCAGCAACCGGGACCTGAGCTCCACAGATACGCAGTATTTT. Residues: CASSNRDLSSTDTQYF. J is TRBJ2-3 and V is TRBV7-8, with D possibly being TRBD1 or TRBD2 (5 bases each). Germline-derived CDR1 and CDR2 are SGHVS and FQNEAQ. This CDR3 is built from 16 residues. V dropped 5 bases and J dropped 2 bases, with 17 bases sitting between them.

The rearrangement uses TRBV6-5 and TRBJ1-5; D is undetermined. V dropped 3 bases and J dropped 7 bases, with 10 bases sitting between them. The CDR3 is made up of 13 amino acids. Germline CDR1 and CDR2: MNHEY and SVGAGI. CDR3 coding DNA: TGTGCCAGCAGTTATTCCATTGGACAGCCCCAGCATTTT. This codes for CASSYSIGQPQHF.